The 27 T cell receptor beta chains in this list originate from one sample, sequenced in a study of Graves' ophthalmopathy and Graves' hyperthyroidism listed by TCRdb under 2018. The sample was run on an Illumina HiSeq 2000. For repertoire sequencing, TCR beta CDR3 regions were amplified from RNA transcripts. The first round was an RT-PCR using HTBI primers with the Qiagen OneStep RT-PCR kit, and this first round was followed by a second-round multiplex PCR, then size selection and purification. The public reads were run again by TCRdb, first through fastp at Q25 and then through MiXCR, and only productive beta chains were kept. All rows with the same CDR3 protein become a single entry with the most common DNA and genes. This sample lists under 250,000 distinct CDR3 sequences; about 22% were detected once. The top ten clonotypes cover around two fifths of the sample. Sample: peripheral blood. These receptors were obtained from a woman aged 50 to 65 with Graves' ophthalmopathy. Donor details come from another sample of the same person, matched by shared clones.

This clonotype was recorded at least ten times. This may be a read error, as it is one base from a much larger clone. The chain carries TRBV7-3 and TRBJ1-1, with TRBD1 matching over 8 bases. The CDR3 totals 12 residues. Per germline, CDR1 SGHTA and CDR2 FQGTGA. CDR3 nucleotides: TGTGTCAGCAGCTCCGGACAGGGTTCAGCTTTCTTT. This codes for CVSSSGQGSAFF.

The chain couples TRBV6-5 to TRBJ2-7, with no clear D. Germline CDR1 reads MNHEY; CDR2 reads SVGAGI. This CDR3 is 11 amino acids long. The V gene lost 2 bases and the J gene lost 9 bases, with 8 bases spanning the gap. The CDR3 DNA is TGTGCCAGCAGTTACGACGTCGGGCAGTACTTC. Its translation is CASSYDVGQYF.

This clonotype was found many times. The chain links TRBV24-1 to TRBJ1-1, with 8 positions matching TRBD1. V lost 5 bases and J lost 0; bases outside the gene matches: 1. The CDR3 totals 14 residues. Germline CDR1 is KGHDR and CDR2 is SFDVKD. The DNA for the CDR3 is TGTGCCACCAGTGGACAGGGGTTGAACACTGAAGCTTTCTTT. Residues: CATSGQGLNTEAFF.

This clonotype was observed many times. The gene calls are TRBV7-9 and TRBJ1-2; no clear D. Trimming cost V 5 bases and J 4 bases, with 5 bases left between them. Germline CDR1 is SEHNR and CDR2 is FQNEAQ (reference sequence). This CDR3 has 11 residues. CDR3 sequence: CASSPLYGYTF. The CDR3 DNA is TGTGCCAGCAGCCCCCTCTATGGCTACACCTTC.

The chain recombines TRBV28 with TRBJ2-2; 7 bases fit TRBD2. CDR3 size: 13 residues. J was trimmed by 5 bases and V by 5 bases; bases with no gene match: 2. The V gene's germline CDR1 is MDHEN and CDR2 SYDVKM. CDR3 DNA sequence: TGTGCCAGCAGTCCACTAGCGACCGGGGAGCTGTTTTTT. It yields the protein CASSPLATGELFF.

This clonotype was seen ten or more times. The genes are TRBV11-2 and TRBJ1-2; 7 nucleotides align to TRBD1. The germline gives CDR1 SGHAT, CDR2 FQNNGV. Trimming took 6 bases from V and 2 from J; bases not matched to a gene: 6. CDR3 length: 14 residues. CDR3 sequence: CASSKQGTNYGYTF. As DNA, the CDR3 is TGTGCCAGCAGTAAACAGGGGACCAACTATGGCTACACCTTC. The complete variable domain, with remaining parts taken from reference TRBV11-2 and TRBJ1-2, reads EAGVAQSPRYKIIEKRQSVAFWCNPISGHATLYWYQQILGQGPKLLIQFQNNGVVDDSQLPKDRFSAERLKGVDSTLKIQPAKLEDSAVYLCASSKQGTNYGYTFGSGTRLTVV.

The CDR3 sequence is CASSYHRGESNQPQHF. The CDR3 DNA follows: TGTGCCAGCAGTTACCACAGGGGAGAAAGCAATCAGCCCCAGCATTTT. The chain recombines TRBV6-8 with TRBJ1-5; 7 bases line up with TRBD1. J was trimmed by 1 base and V by 2 bases; bases with no gene match: 5. The CDR3 runs to 16 residues. The V gene's germline CDR1 is MNHGY and CDR2 SAAAGT.

This clonotype has at least ten counts. V is TRBV20-1 and J is TRBJ2-7, with 7 nucleotides matching TRBD2. The CDR3 consists of 12 residues. The junction had 4 bases not matched to a gene; V was cut back by 1 base and J by 7 bases. Looked up from germline, CDR1 is DFQATT and CDR2 is SNEGSKA (reference sequence). This CDR3 reads CSARGPAGEQYF. The DNA of the CDR3 is TGCAGTGCTAGAGGCCCAGCGGGAGAGCAGTACTTC.

The table lists this clonotype with many counts. CDR3 in DNA: TGTGCCAGTAGTTACAATTCCGGGACTGAAGCTTTCTTT. Translated, it gives CASSYNSGTEAFF. This chain links TRBV19 with TRBJ1-1; the D is unclear. Germline-derived CDR1 and CDR2 are LNHDA and SQIVND (reference sequence). V was pared by 5 bases and J by 5 bases, with 12 bases between. The CDR3 covers 13 residues.

On this clonotype: This clone may be a read error of a much larger clone one base away. CDR3 protein: CASSPLWGGFTF. The CDR3 DNA reads TGTGCCAGCAGCCCACTATGGGGCGGCTTCACCTTC. The gene calls are TRBV12-3 or TRBV12-4 and TRBJ1-2; the D gene is possibly TRBD1 (5 bases). This CDR3 has 12 residues.

This clonotype was recorded many times. V and J are TRBV20-1 and TRBJ1-1; a weak D match, TRBD1 (6 bases). The germline CDR1 and CDR2 sequences are DFQATT and SNEGSKA (reference sequence). With 3 bases removed from V and 0 bases from J, the gap between germline ends came to 11 bases. The CDR3 is 14 residues long. The CDR3 loop reads CSARGQRVNTEAFF. The CDR3 coding sequence is TGCAGTGCTAGGGGACAAAGGGTGAACACTGAAGCTTTCTTT.

The rearrangement uses TRBV7-2 and TRBJ2-4; D possibly uses TRBD1 or TRBD2 (5 bases each). This CDR3 comprises 16 residues. Trimming removed 5 bases at V and 6 bases at J, with 20 bases between. CDR1 is SGHTA and CDR2 is FQGNSA in the germline V gene. The CDR3 here is CASSDKNPGRRNIQYF. DNA of the CDR3: TGTGCCAGCAGCGATAAAAATCCGGGACGCCGAAACATTCAGTACTTC.

This chain uses TRBV7-2 with TRBJ2-7, with TRBD2 as a possible D gene (6 bases). Between the trimmed V and J ends, which lost 2 bases and 5 bases, there was a span of 16 bases. The germline gives CDR1 SGHTA, CDR2 FQGNSA. The CDR3 runs 15 residues. CDR3 region: CASSLMTAGSNEQYF. Written as DNA, the CDR3 is TGTGCCAGCAGCTTAATGACTGCGGGGAGCAACGAGCAGTACTTC.

There are many counts of this clonotype. The V gene is TRBV12-3 or TRBV12-4, the J gene TRBJ2-2; TRBD1 or TRBD2 may be the D gene (5 bases each). Trimming removed 7 bases at V and 6 bases at J, with 12 bases between. This CDR3 region has 13 residues. The CDR3 sequence: CASTSGGSGELFF. The CDR3 DNA follows: TGTGCCAGCACCTCTGGGGGTTCCGGGGAGCTGTTTTTT.

This clonotype was observed many times. The CDR3: CASSPSRGGQPQHF. The CDR3 nucleotides are TGTGCCAGCAGTCCTAGTCGGGGAGGTCAGCCCCAGCATTTT. This chain uses TRBV12-3 or TRBV12-4 with TRBJ1-5; D ambiguous. The CDR3 has 14 residues. The V and J ends lost 5 bases and 6 bases respectively, with 14 bases between them.

This clonotype has a count of ten or more. The chain combines TRBV20-1 with TRBJ1-5; TRBD1 matches at 8 bases. V shed 6 bases, J shed 0 bases, and the junction held 4 bases outside the gene matches. Germline values: CDR1 DFQATT, CDR2 SNEGSKA (reference sequence). The CDR3 contains 14 residues. The CDR3 DNA follows: TGCAGTGCATGGACAGGGTATAGCAATCAGCCCCAGCATTTT. Translation gives CSAWTGYSNQPQHF.

V is TRBV28 and J is TRBJ2-7; the match to TRBD1 covers 8 bases. From germline, CDR1 is MDHEN and CDR2 SYDVKM. Unmatched junction bases numbered 9, after V lost 5 bases and J lost 0 bases. The CDR3 is 16 residues long. The CDR3 coding sequence is TGTGCCAGCAGTATCTGGACAGGGATTAGCTCCTACGAGCAGTACTTC. This sequence encodes CASSIWTGISSYEQYF.

V and J are TRBV15 and TRBJ1-5, with 7 bases lining up with TRBD1. The CDR3 has 15 residues. V shed 0 bases and J 3 bases; nucleotides not matched to a gene: 2. Germline V gene sequence: CDR1 LNHNV, CDR2 YYDKDF (reference sequence). Here the CDR3 reads CATSRDKGANQPQHF. CDR3 sequence (DNA): TGTGCCACCAGCAGAGATAAGGGGGCCAATCAGCCCCAGCATTTT.

This clonotype was detected many times. This rearrangement joins TRBV6-1 to TRBJ2-7; D remains ambiguous. The CDR3 spans 10 residues. Germline-derived CDR1 and CDR2 are MNHNS and SASEGT. Trimming left V 9 bases short and J 5 bases short, with 8 bases between. This CDR3 reads CASGVDEQYF. The CDR3 DNA is TGTGCCAGTGGTGTGGACGAGCAGTACTTC.

This clonotype was seen ten or more times. In nucleotides, the CDR3 is TGTGCCAGCAGCGGGACAGGATGGGGGGTGAGTAGAGAGCAGTTCTTC. Its translation is CASSGTGWGVSREQFF. The chain has TRBV5-5 and TRBJ2-1, with 8 bases identical to TRBD1. CDR3 length: 16 residues. J was trimmed by 10 bases and V by 4 bases; bases with no gene match: 16. CDR1 is SGHKS and CDR2 is YYEKEE in the germline V gene (reference sequence).

This clonotype appeared many times. The V gene is TRBV24-1, the J gene TRBJ1-2; no clear D gene. Germline V gene data show CDR1 as KGHDR and CDR2 as SFDVKD. This CDR3 contains 13 residues. V was clipped by 3 bases and J by 5 bases, with 9 bases between them. The CDR3: CATSDGDLYGYTF. Written as DNA, the CDR3 is TGTGCCACCAGTGATGGGGATCTTTATGGCTACACCTTC.

This clonotype was recorded at least ten times. The V call is TRBV7-9, the J call TRBJ2-5; 7 bases line up with TRBD2. The CDR3 has 16 amino acids. V shed 4 bases and J 2 bases; nucleotides not matched to a gene: 10. Germline assignment: CDR1 SEHNR and CDR2 FQNEAQ (reference sequence). The CDR3 region is CASSSSLGGGQETQYF. CDR3 in DNA: TGTGCCAGCAGCTCCTCTCTGGGGGGGGGACAAGAGACCCAGTACTTC.

This chain uses TRBV28 with TRBJ1-5, with 9 bases lining up with TRBD1. The CDR3 is 16 residues long. Trimming cost V 6 bases and J 6 bases; bases outside gene matches: 12. Germline-derived CDR1 and CDR2 are MDHEN and SYDVKM. The CDR3 spells CASSLGGTGFFQPQHF. The CDR3 DNA reads as TGTGCCAGCAGCCTCGGGGGGACAGGGTTCTTTCAGCCCCAGCATTTT.

The chain combines TRBV6-1 with TRBJ2-5; D unresolved. The CDR3 has 15 amino acids. V was pared by 0 bases and J by 2 bases, with 10 bases between. Germline-derived CDR1 and CDR2 are MNHNS and SASEGT. CDR3 sequence reads: CASSEAMTFQETQYF. The CDR3 DNA reads TGTGCCAGCAGTGAAGCGATGACTTTTCAAGAGACCCAGTACTTC.

The J gene is TRBJ1-6, the V gene TRBV6-1; weak D call: TRBD1 (6 bases). Germline V gene lookup returns CDR1 MNHNS and CDR2 SASEGT. The V end was cut by 3 bases, the J end by 5 bases, with 14 bases between. The CDR3 contains 16 residues. The CDR3 DNA reads TGTGCCAGCAGTGAGAGCGGACAGCCCGATAATTCACCCCTCCACTTT. This translates into CASSESGQPDNSPLHF.

Ten or more counts support this clonotype. V and J are TRBV12-5 and TRBJ1-5, with D possibly TRBD1 on 6 matching bases. V lost 3 bases to trimming and J lost 0 bases, with 15 bases between them. The CDR3 has 17 amino acids. CDR1 and CDR2 (germline): LGHNT, FRNRAP. CDR3 DNA: TGTGCTAGTGGTTTTTCAGGGGACCTATATAGCAATCAGCCCCAGCATTTT. Translation gives CASGFSGDLYSNQPQHF.

The sample holds many counts of this clonotype. This rearrangement joins TRBV12-3 or TRBV12-4 to TRBJ1-2; D may be TRBD1 (6 bases). V gave up 9 bases and J gave up 3 bases, with 17 bases separating them. The CDR3 sequence is 14 residues long. CDR3 DNA sequence: TGTGCCAGTTGGACACCACAGGGCGACTATGGCTACACCTTC. Residues: CASWTPQGDYGYTF.